The rows below give T cell receptor beta chains drawn from one sample of a study of T-cell memory formation after mild COVID-19. TCRdb redid the calling of the 5' RACE reads with MiXCR, one entry per CDR3 protein. The data contain 150,000 or so distinct CDR3 sequences, roughly 28% of them singletons. The sample taken for sequencing was PBMCs or a T cell subset sorted from them (not recorded which). The receptor set was obtained from an adult woman who had mild COVID-19 (a few samples of this study predate the infection). Cell type and time point are not known. Both conserved end residues are part of each CDR3. A D gene is named only where the DNA matches it firmly. Only part of the rows carry a size: once, few, many, or a class if the clone is expanded.

cdr3_length d_call clone_size j_call v_call cdr3_nt cdr3_aa
14 . . TRBJ2-1 TRBV5-5 TGTGCCAGCAGCACATTACCCGGAAACAATGAGCAGTTCTTC CASSTLPGNNEQFF
11 . . TRBJ2-1 TRBV21-1 TGTGCCAGCAGCAGGCTTAATGAGCAGTTCTTC CASSRLNEQFF
14 . few TRBJ2-7 TRBV5-1 TGCGCCAGCTGCGCTCGGGACGGACCTTACGAGCAGTACTTC CASCARDGPYEQYF
15 . few TRBJ2-7 TRBV11-2 TGTGCCAGCAGCTTAGTTCTGGGGAGCTCCTACGAGCAGTACTTC CASSLVLGSSYEQYF
18 TRBD2 few TRBJ2-2 TRBV3-1 TGTGCCAGCAGCCAAGAAATTAGCGGGGGGGCGTCCCCCGGGGAGCTGTTTTTT CASSQEISGGASPGELFF
11 . many TRBJ2-7 TRBV5-6 TGTGCCAGCAGCTTAGGGGACGAGCAGTACTTC CASSLGDEQYF
14 . few TRBJ2-1 TRBV29-1 TGCAGCGTCGTACTACCTGGTTCCTACAATGAGCAGTTCTTC CSVVLPGSYNEQFF
14 . few TRBJ1-1 TRBV6-2/TRBV6-3 TGTGCCAGCAGTCCGGACCTCCCGAACACTGAAGCTTTCTTT CASSPDLPNTEAFF
16 . . TRBJ2-3 TRBV7-9 TGTGCCAGCAGCTCTCTCCGGGAGCGACGGGGAGATACGCAGTATTTT CASSSLRERRGDTQYF
16 TRBD1 few TRBJ2-7 TRBV4-1 TGCGCCAGCAGCCGGGATCGGACAGGGACGTCCTACGAGCAGTACTTC CASSRDRTGTSYEQYF
15 TRBD1 . TRBJ2-3 TRBV5-1 TGCGCCAGCAGCTTATACAGGGGTTTAACAGATACGCAGTATTTT CASSLYRGLTDTQYF
12 . . TRBJ1-1 TRBV5-5 TGTGCCAGCAGCCCGAGTAACACTGAAGCTTTCTTT CASSPSNTEAFF
14 . . TRBJ2-5 TRBV7-9 TGTGCCAGCAGTTTCTACAGGGACCAAGAGACCCAGTACTTC CASSFYRDQETQYF
15 . . TRBJ2-3 TRBV28 TGTGCCAGCAGCACTCCTGACGGGGGCCTGGCTACGCAGTATTTT CASSTPDGGLATQYF
13 . . TRBJ1-4 TRBV20-1 TGCAGTGCTAGAGGTCACTTCGGTGAAAAACTGTTTTTT CSARGHFGEKLFF
14 . . TRBJ1-5 TRBV5-6 TGTGCCAGCAGCTTGGGCGGGGGAAGGCAGCCCCAGCATTTT CASSLGGGRQPQHF
13 TRBD2 few TRBJ2-4 TRBV12-3/TRBV12-4 TGTGCCAGCAGCTTATCAGCGGGAGTGATTCAGTACTTC CASSLSAGVIQYF
15 . . TRBJ1-2 TRBV6-6 TGTGCCAGCAGTTACTCGACGGGGCCTAACTATGGCTACACCTTC CASSYSTGPNYGYTF
15 TRBD1 . TRBJ1-1 TRBV5-1 TGCGCCAGCAGCTTGAGCGCGCAGGGGGACACTGAAGCTTTCTTT CASSLSAQGDTEAFF
13 . . TRBJ2-1 TRBV24-1 TGTGCCACCCGGGACGGACCCTACAATGAGCAGTTCTTC CATRDGPYNEQFF
14 . . TRBJ2-1 TRBV27 TGTGCCAGCAACCCAGCAGAGTACAACAATGAGCAGTTCTTC CASNPAEYNNEQFF
15 TRBD1 few TRBJ2-3 TRBV29-1 TGCAGCGTTGAAGGGGACAGGGGCCTCACAGATACGCAGTATTTT CSVEGDRGLTDTQYF
17 . . TRBJ1-2 TRBV6-6 TGTGCCAGCAGTTACTCGTTCCAGGTGGGGGCTTGGGACGGCTACACCTTC CASSYSFQVGAWDGYTF
11 . many TRBJ1-1 TRBV7-9 TGTGCCAGCAGCCCACGTAGAGTAGCTTTCTTT CASSPRRVAFF
12 . . TRBJ2-3 TRBV6-5 TGTGCCAGCAGCTACGCGCAAGGGACGCAGTATTTT CASSYAQGTQYF
15 . . TRBJ1-2 TRBV18 TGTGCCAGCTCATCGACAGGCGCTCCTAACTATGGCTACACCTTC CASSSTGAPNYGYTF
16 TRBD2 . TRBJ2-3 TRBV27 TGTGCCAGCAGTTCACACGGCGGGAGGGCCCAGGCTACGCAGTATTTT CASSSHGGRAQATQYF
14 TRBD1 . TRBJ1-2 TRBV7-3 TGTGCCAGCAGCTTAACGACAGGGGGCGGTGGCTACACCTTC CASSLTTGGGGYTF
13 . . TRBJ1-1 TRBV4-1 TGCGCCAGCAGCCGCCCAGGGATTACTGAAGCTTTCTTT CASSRPGITEAFF
14 . few TRBJ1-1 TRBV5-4 TGTGCCAGCAGCTTCCGTGGGCCGAACACTGAAGCTTTCTTT CASSFRGPNTEAFF
13 . few TRBJ2-2 TRBV15 TGTGCCACCAGGCAGAGAAACACCGGGGAGCTGTTTTTT CATRQRNTGELFF
16 TRBD2 many TRBJ2-1 TRBV27 TGTGCCAGCAGTTTATCCGGCGGGGGGCCCACCAGTGAGCAGTTCTTC CASSLSGGGPTSEQFF
13 . few TRBJ1-1 TRBV12-3/TRBV12-4 TGTGCCAGCAGTTTAAGACAGAACACTGAAGCTTTCTTT CASSLRQNTEAFF
13 . . TRBJ2-7 TRBV9 TGTGCCAGCAGCGTAGGGGGTAACGACGAGCAGTACTTC CASSVGGNDEQYF
14 TRBD1 once TRBJ2-7 TRBV11-2 TGTGCCAGCAGCTCAGACAGGGATCACTACGAGCAGTACTTC CASSSDRDHYEQYF
14 . few TRBJ1-4 TRBV18 TGTGCCAGCTCACCACTTTCGGACAACGAAAAACTGTTTTTT CASSPLSDNEKLFF
12 TRBD1 . TRBJ2-3 TRBV18 TGTGCCAGCTCAACGGACAGGGCAGGGCAGTATTTT CASSTDRAGQYF
22 TRBD1 many TRBJ1-5 TRBV20-1 TGCAGTGCTAGAGATGACCGGGACAGGGAAAGGGGTATTGGATATAGCAATCAGCCCCAGCATTTT CSARDDRDRERGIGYSNQPQHF
17 TRBD2 . TRBJ2-6 TRBV2 TGTGCCAGCAATCGACTAGCGGTAGACTCTGGGGCCAACGTCCTGACTTTC CASNRLAVDSGANVLTF
12 . few TRBJ2-1 TRBV6-2/TRBV6-3 TGTGCCAGCAGTTATGGGGTTGTTGAGCAGTTCTTC CASSYGVVEQFF
14 . . TRBJ1-2 TRBV3-1 TGTGCCAGCAGCCAGCGTCGGCCCCTGAATGGCTACACCTTC CASSQRRPLNGYTF
16 TRBD2 . TRBJ2-4 TRBV6-5 TGTGCCAGCCGTCGGGCGGGAGGGTTAACCAAAAACATTCAGTACTTC CASRRAGGLTKNIQYF
14 TRBD2 few TRBJ2-7 TRBV28 TGTGCCAGCAGTTTAAGAGACAGCTCGGGGGGGCAGTACTTC CASSLRDSSGGQYF
14 . few TRBJ2-3 TRBV12-3/TRBV12-4 TGTGCCAGCAGTGGATTGGGGTTCACAGATACGCAGTATTTT CASSGLGFTDTQYF
19 . few TRBJ1-3 TRBV25-1 TGTGCCAGCAGTGAGGGTGTGCCGGGACACAGATTCTCTGGAAACACCATATATTTT CASSEGVPGHRFSGNTIYF
15 . . TRBJ1-5 TRBV18 TGTGCCAGCTCACCAGGGGGGGGCAACTATCAGCCCCAGCATTTT CASSPGGGNYQPQHF
16 . . TRBJ1-3 TRBV4-1 TGCGCCAGCAGCCAAGAGGCGGAGGGGCCTGGAAACACCATATATTTT CASSQEAEGPGNTIYF
15 . . TRBJ2-1 TRBV24-1 TGTGCCACCAGTGATTTAGGGACGGGGATAAATGAGCAGTTCTTC CATSDLGTGINEQFF